This is a list of T cell receptor beta chains from one sample in a study of blood T cell repertoires in COVID-19. Using immunoSEQ multiplex PCR, the repertoire was profiled, and TCRdb retains in-frame clones only, with some absent. This table has fewer than 400,000 clones, 80% to 90% appearing once. The specimen sequenced was PBMCs or T cells enriched from blood (not recorded which). The receptors shown here come from a woman aged 50 to 65 who had recovered from COVID-19. Each CDR3 is given with its conserved first and last residue. A D gene is named only where the DNA matches it firmly. Clone size is shown for a subset of rows, as once, few, many or a class of expanded clone.

j_call | d_call | clone_size | v_call | cdr3_nt | cdr3_aa
TRBJ2-1 | TRBD2 | - | TRBV23-1 | TGCGCCAGCAGTCAATCCCGGAACTTAGCGGGGCAACCCAATGAGCAGTTCTTC | CASSQSRNLAGQPNEQFF
TRBJ2-1 | TRBD1 | once | TRBV7-6 | TGTGCCAGCAGCAAGGACAGGAGCTCCTACAATGAGCAGTTCTTC | CASSKDRSSYNEQFF
TRBJ2-3 | TRBD2 | - | TRBV7-6 | TGTGCCAGCAGCTTACAGCGGGGGGCAGATACGCAGTATTTT | CASSLQRGADTQYF
TRBJ2-7 | TRBD2 | - | TRBV2 | TGTGCCAGCAGTGAAGCTCCGGCGGGGGGCCCCTACGAGCAGTACTTC | CASSEAPAGGPYEQYF
TRBJ2-7 | - | - | TRBV20-1 | TGCAGTGCGCCCTACCCTTACGAGCAGTACTTC | CSAPYPYEQYF
TRBJ1-2 | TRBD1 | - | TRBV6-5 | TGTGCCAGCAGTTACTCCGCCGGGACAGGCCTCTATGGCTACACCTTC | CASSYSAGTGLYGYTF
TRBJ1-4 | TRBD1 | few | TRBV6-2/TRBV6-3 | TGTGCCAGCAGTCTACGGGACAGCTCTAATGAAAAACTGTTTTTT | CASSLRDSSNEKLFF
TRBJ1-1 | - | - | TRBV5-6 | TGTGCCAGCAGTGGACCGCGGGTAGACGCTTTCTTT | CASSGPRVDAFF
TRBJ2-7 | TRBD2 | - | TRBV7-9 | TGTGCCAGCAGCCCTATAGCGGGTACCTACGAGCAGTACTTC | CASSPIAGTYEQYF
TRBJ2-1 | TRBD2 | - | TRBV27 | TGTGCCAGCAGTTTATGGGTTAGCGGGGGGTCTAACAATGAGCAGTTCTTC | CASSLWVSGGSNNEQFF
TRBJ1-2 | TRBD1 | - | TRBV28 | TGTGCCAGCAGCCCAATCACCGCGGACAGGGGGAGCGATGGCTACACCTTC | CASSPITADRGSDGYTF
TRBJ1-2 | - | - | TRBV29-1 | TGCAGCGTGAGGGACTATGGCTACACCTTC | CSVRDYGYTF
TRBJ1-2 | - | few | TRBV11-2 | TGTGCCAGCAGCTTAGGAGACTTTGAGGGCTACACCTTC | CASSLGDFEGYTF
TRBJ1-3 | TRBD1 | - | TRBV11-2 | TGTGCCAGCAGCTCCGGACAGGGGATCGGCTCTGGAAACACCATATATTTT | CASSSGQGIGSGNTIYF
TRBJ2-2 | - | - | TRBV27 | TGTGCCAGCAGAAGCGCGGGGGAGCTGTTTTTT | CASRSAGELFF
TRBJ1-1 | TRBD1 | many | TRBV4-1 | TGCGCCAGCAGCCAAGACGCCGGGACAGGGGAATTGAACACTGAAGCTTTCTTT | CASSQDAGTGELNTEAFF
TRBJ1-4 | - | once | TRBV20-1 | TGCAGTGCTTTCCGGGAAAAACTGTTTTTT | CSAFREKLFF
TRBJ2-1 | TRBD2 | - | TRBV18 | TGTGCCAGCTCACCACAGGTAGCGGGGGGGCCCAATGAGCAGTTCTTC | CASSPQVAGGPNEQFF
TRBJ2-2 | - | - | TRBV11-2 | TGTGCCAGCAGAAAACCTGAGGGTGGCGCCGGGGAGCTGTTTTTT | CASRKPEGGAGELFF
TRBJ2-3 | TRBD2 | - | TRBV28 | TGTGCCAGCAGAACTAGCGGTAGCACAGATACGCAGTATTTT | CASRTSGSTDTQYF
TRBJ1-1 | TRBD1 | - | TRBV10-3 | TGTGCCATCAGACAGGGCCAGGGGGGCCCTGAAGCTTTCTTT | CAIRQGQGGPEAFF
TRBJ1-1 | - | - | TRBV2 | TGTGCCAGCAGTGAAAACGAGGCACTGAACACTGAAGCTTTCTTT | CASSENEALNTEAFF
TRBJ1-1 | - | - | TRBV4-1 | TGCGCCAGCAGCCCTCTGGAAAGGGGCAACACTGAAGCTTTCTTT | CASSPLERGNTEAFF
TRBJ2-1 | - | - | TRBV7-6 | TGTGCCAGCACCTTAGGTTTCGGAGGGATCTACAATGAGCAGTTCTTC | CASTLGFGGIYNEQFF
TRBJ1-5 | - | - | TRBV27 | TGCGAAGGACAGTACTTTAGGGTTTGTAATCAGCCCCAGCATTTT | CEGQYFRVCNQPQHF
TRBJ1-2 | TRBD1 | once | TRBV4-1 | TGCGCCAGCAGCCGGGAACCTCGACAGGGAGACTCTGGCTACACCTTC | CASSREPRQGDSGYTF
TRBJ1-1 | TRBD1 | - | TRBV30 | TGTGCCTGGGGGACAGTTAACACTGAAGCTTTCTTT | CAWGTVNTEAFF
TRBJ1-5 | - | - | TRBV2 | TGTGCCAGCAGTGAGGGGGAGGCCCGTCAGCCCCAGCATTTT | CASSEGEARQPQHF
TRBJ1-5 | - | - | TRBV5-1 | TGCGCCAGCAGCTTGGATTGGGGGGGCAATCAGCCCCAGCATTTT | CASSLDWGGNQPQHF
TRBJ2-7 | TRBD2 | few | TRBV7-9 | TGTGCCAGCAGCGGAAGGACCGGGGGGGCCGGAGAGCAGTACTTC | CASSGRTGGAGEQYF
TRBJ2-5 | - | - | TRBV5-1 | TGCGCCAGCAGCCCGGGGTGGGTTACCGAAGAGACCCAGTACTTC | CASSPGWVTEETQYF
TRBJ1-1 | TRBD1 | few | TRBV4-1 | TGCGCCAGCAGCCAAGGAGAGACAGGGTTGAACACTGAAGCTTTCTTT | CASSQGETGLNTEAFF
TRBJ2-7 | - | - | TRBV2 | TGTGCCAGCAGTGTAACAGGCAGCTCCTACGAGCAGTACTTC | CASSVTGSSYEQYF
TRBJ1-3 | - | - | TRBV18 | TGTGCCAGCTCACCATCCAGATCTCTGATCCGCTCTGGAAACACCATATATTTT | CASSPSRSLIRSGNTIYF
TRBJ1-6 | TRBD1 | - | TRBV27 | TGTGCCAGCAGTTTAGTCTCGCAGGGGGCTTCACCCCTCCACTTT | CASSLVSQGASPLHF
TRBJ1-2 | - | - | TRBV7-9 | TGTGCCAGCATCCCACGGTCGGGGGGTGGCTACACCTTC | CASIPRSGGGYTF
TRBJ1-3 | - | few | TRBV19 | TGTGCCAGTAGTATAGACAGCTCTGGAAACACCATATATTTT | CASSIDSSGNTIYF
TRBJ1-5 | - | - | TRBV30 | TGTGCCTGGAACCGTCATACAGGGTCCAATCAGCCCCAGCATTTT | CAWNRHTGSNQPQHF
TRBJ1-5 | - | - | TRBV27 | TGTGCCAGCAGTTTGGTCGGTGATCAGCCCCAGCATTTT | CASSLVGDQPQHF
TRBJ1-2 | - | - | TRBV12-3/TRBV12-4 | TGTGCCAGCAGCATGGACAGCAACTATGGCTACACCTTC | CASSMDSNYGYTF
TRBJ2-1 | TRBD1 | - | TRBV19 | TGTGCCAGTCTCTCCAGGGGGCAGGGGAATGAGCAGTTCTTC | CASLSRGQGNEQFF
TRBJ1-1 | - | - | TRBV3-1/TRBV3-2 | TGTGCCAGCAGCCGACAAAACACTGAAGCTTTCTTT | CASSRQNTEAFF
TRBJ2-1 | TRBD2 | once | TRBV7-9 | TGTGCCAGCAGCCTTACTAGCGGGGGGGCCGTCAATGAGCAGTTCTTC | CASSLTSGGAVNEQFF
TRBJ2-5 | - | once | TRBV7-2 | TGTGCCAGCAGCTTAGTAGGGGAAGAGACCCAGTACTTC | CASSLVGEETQYF
TRBJ2-1 | TRBD1 | - | TRBV5-1 | TGCGCCAGCAGCCAGGACAGGGGTGATAATGAGCAGTTCTTC | CASSQDRGDNEQFF
TRBJ1-2 | - | once | TRBV12-3/TRBV12-4 | TGTGCCAGCAGCCCGGGGGGGGTATCTGGCTACACCTTC | CASSPGGVSGYTF
TRBJ2-7 | TRBD1 | - | TRBV7-2 | TGTGCCAGCAGCTCCGGGACAGGGCCTTTTCTCTCCTACGAGCAGTACTTC | CASSSGTGPFLSYEQYF
TRBJ1-3 | - | - | TRBV29-1 | TGCAGCGTTGAAGTCGGGGTTATGGGAAACACCATATATTTT | CSVEVGVMGNTIYF
TRBJ2-7 | TRBD1 | - | TRBV18 | TGTGCCAGCTCAGCAGATGGGACAGGGATGAACGAGCAGTACTTC | CASSADGTGMNEQYF
TRBJ2-2 | - | - | TRBV6-5 | TGTGCCAGCAGTTCGAGGACCGGGGAGCTGTTTTTT | CASSSRTGELFF
TRBJ2-3 | TRBD1 | - | TRBV5-1 | TGCGCCAGCAGGACAGGGTGGATTACAGATACGCAGTATTTT | CASRTGWITDTQYF
TRBJ2-5 | TRBD1 | - | TRBV7-3 | TGTGCCAGCAGCGCAACAGGGGTAGAGACCCAGTACTTC | CASSATGVETQYF
TRBJ1-5 | - | - | TRBV2 | TGTGCCAGCAGTGAGATTACTTTCAGGGGCCAGCCCCAGCATTTT | CASSEITFRGQPQHF
TRBJ1-2 | TRBD1 | once | TRBV10-3 | TGTGCCATCAGTACGGACAGGGGTACCTATGGCTACACCTTC | CAISTDRGTYGYTF
TRBJ2-3 | TRBD2 | - | TRBV11-3 | TGTGCCAGTTCTAGCGGGGGTAGGGATACGCAGTATTTT | CASSSGGRDTQYF
TRBJ1-5 | - | once | TRBV3-1/TRBV3-2 | TGTGCCAGCAGCCAAGGGACAGACCATCAGCCCCAGCATTTT | CASSQGTDHQPQHF
TRBJ2-3 | - | - | TRBV25-1 | TGTGCCAGCAGGGCGGTGAGTAGCACAGATACGCAGTATTTT | CASRAVSSTDTQYF